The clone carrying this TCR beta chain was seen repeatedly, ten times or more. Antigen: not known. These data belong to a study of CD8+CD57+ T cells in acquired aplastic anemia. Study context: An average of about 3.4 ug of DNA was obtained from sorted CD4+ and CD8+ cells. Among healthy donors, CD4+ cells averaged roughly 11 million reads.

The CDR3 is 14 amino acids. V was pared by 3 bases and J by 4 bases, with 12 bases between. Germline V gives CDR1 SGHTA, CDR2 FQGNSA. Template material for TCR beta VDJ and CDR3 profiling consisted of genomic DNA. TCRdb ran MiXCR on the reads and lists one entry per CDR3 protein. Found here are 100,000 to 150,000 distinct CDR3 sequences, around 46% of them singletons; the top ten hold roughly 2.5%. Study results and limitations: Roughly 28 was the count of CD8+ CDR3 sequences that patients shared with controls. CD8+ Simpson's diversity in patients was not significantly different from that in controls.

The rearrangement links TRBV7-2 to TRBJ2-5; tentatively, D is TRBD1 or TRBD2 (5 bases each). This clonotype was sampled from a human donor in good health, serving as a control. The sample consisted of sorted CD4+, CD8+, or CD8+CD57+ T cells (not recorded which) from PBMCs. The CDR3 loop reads CASSLDRGGETQYF. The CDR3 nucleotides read TGTGCCAGCAGCTTGGATCGGGGCGGAGAGACCCAGTACTTC.